This record looks at one T cell receptor beta chain sequence and its context. Its antigen is as yet unknown. There were TCR beta CDR3 regions amplified from RNA transcripts. First-round RT-PCR of the TCR CDR3 relied on the HTBI primer set. TCRdb re-called the multiplex PCR reads through MiXCR, storing one row per CDR3 protein. The sample contains more than 650,000 distinct CDR3 sequences, around 15% of which appear only once. Subjects aged 18 to 65 presented with newly diagnosed hyperthyroidism of less than 2 months' duration. This specimen comes from a study of T cells in Graves' hyperthyroidism and ophthalmopathy. General study findings and limits: Ophthalmopathy got predicted by the model a median approximately 6 months before its onset.

This sequence originates from a woman under 30 with Graves' hyperthyroidism. Input material: blood.

The chain's CDR3 is CASSRRDRVDGYTF. CDR3 nucleotides: TGTGCCAGTAGTCGCCGGGACAGGGTGGATGGCTACACCTTC. The V call is TRBV19, the J call TRBJ1-2; the match to TRBD1 covers 9 bases. Per germline, CDR1 LNHDA and CDR2 SQIVND (reference sequence). The CDR3 sequence is 14 residues long. V lost 5 bases and J lost 6; bases outside the gene matches: 7.